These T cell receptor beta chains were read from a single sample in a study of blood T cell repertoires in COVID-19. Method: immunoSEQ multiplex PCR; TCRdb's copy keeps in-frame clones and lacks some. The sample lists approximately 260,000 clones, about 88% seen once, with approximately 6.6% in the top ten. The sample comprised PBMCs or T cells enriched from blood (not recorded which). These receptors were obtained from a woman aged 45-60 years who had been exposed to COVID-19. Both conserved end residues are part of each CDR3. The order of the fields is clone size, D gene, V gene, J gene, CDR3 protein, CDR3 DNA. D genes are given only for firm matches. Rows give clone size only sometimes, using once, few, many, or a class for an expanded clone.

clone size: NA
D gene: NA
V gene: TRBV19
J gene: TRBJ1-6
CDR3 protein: CASSTVLGGGPLHF
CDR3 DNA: TGTGCCAGTAGTACCGTATTGGGGGGTGGACCCCTCCACTTT

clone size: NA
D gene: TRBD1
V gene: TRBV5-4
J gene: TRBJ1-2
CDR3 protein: CASSLGTGARGYTF
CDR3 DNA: TGTGCCAGCAGCTTGGGGACAGGGGCGAGGGGCTACACCTTC

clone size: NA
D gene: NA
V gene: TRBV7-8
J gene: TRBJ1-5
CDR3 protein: CASSLAGAGGQPQHF
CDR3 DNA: TGTGCCAGCAGCTTAGCCGGGGCGGGGGGACAGCCCCAGCATTTT

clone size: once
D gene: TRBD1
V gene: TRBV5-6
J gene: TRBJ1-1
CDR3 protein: CASSLATGQMNTEAFF
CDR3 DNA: TGTGCCAGCAGCTTGGCTACGGGACAGATGAACACTGAAGCTTTCTTT

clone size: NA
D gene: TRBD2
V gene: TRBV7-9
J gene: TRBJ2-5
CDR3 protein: CASSLLSGGQETQYF
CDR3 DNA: TGTGCCAGCAGCTTACTAAGCGGGGGGCAAGAGACCCAGTACTTC

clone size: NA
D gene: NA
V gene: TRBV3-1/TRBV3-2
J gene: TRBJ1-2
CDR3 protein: CASSQRDYGYTF
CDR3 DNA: TGTGCCAGCAGCCAAAGAGACTATGGCTACACCTTC

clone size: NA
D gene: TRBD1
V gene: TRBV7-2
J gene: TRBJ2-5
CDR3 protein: CASSLTPGQGEETQYF
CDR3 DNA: TGTGCCAGCAGCTTAACGCCGGGACAGGGGGAGGAGACCCAGTACTTC

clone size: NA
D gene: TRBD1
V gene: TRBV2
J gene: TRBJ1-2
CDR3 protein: CASSEVRQGLGYGYTF
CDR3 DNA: TGTGCCAGCAGTGAAGTCCGACAGGGCCTAGGCTATGGCTACACCTTC

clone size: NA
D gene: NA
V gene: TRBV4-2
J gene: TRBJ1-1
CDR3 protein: CASSQEGRVNTEAFF
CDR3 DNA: TGTGCCAGCAGCCAAGAAGGCAGGGTGAACACTGAAGCTTTCTTT

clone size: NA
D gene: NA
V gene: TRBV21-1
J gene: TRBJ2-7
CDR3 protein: CASRLLQAPEQYF
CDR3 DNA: TGTGCCAGCAGGCTACTACAGGCGCCCGAGCAGTACTTC

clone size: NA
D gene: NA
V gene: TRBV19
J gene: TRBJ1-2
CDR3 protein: CATSSGQFYGYTF
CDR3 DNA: TGTGCCACCTCCTCGGGACAATTCTATGGCTACACCTTC

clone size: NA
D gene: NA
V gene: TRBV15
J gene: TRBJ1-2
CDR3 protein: CATSRDLKLTGGGYTF
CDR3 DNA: TGTGCCACCAGCAGAGATCTGAAACTTACGGGGGGCGGCTACACCTTC

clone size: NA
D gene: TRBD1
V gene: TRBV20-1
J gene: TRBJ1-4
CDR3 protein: CSASRQGANEKLFF
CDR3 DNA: TGCAGTGCAAGTCGACAGGGAGCTAATGAAAAACTGTTTTTT

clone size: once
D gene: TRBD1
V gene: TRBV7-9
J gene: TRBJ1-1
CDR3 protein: CASSPSPTGRNTEAFF
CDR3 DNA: TGTGCCAGCAGCCCCTCCCCGACAGGGAGAAACACTGAAGCTTTCTTT

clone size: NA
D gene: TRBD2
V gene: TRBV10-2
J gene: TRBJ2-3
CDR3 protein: CATTSGGSSTDTQYF
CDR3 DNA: TGCGCCACGACTAGCGGGGGATCTAGCACAGATACGCAGTATTTT

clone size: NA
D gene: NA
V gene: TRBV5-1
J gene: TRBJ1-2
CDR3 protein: CASSSEWSYGYTF
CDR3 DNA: TGCGCCAGCAGTTCGGAGTGGTCCTATGGCTACACCTTC

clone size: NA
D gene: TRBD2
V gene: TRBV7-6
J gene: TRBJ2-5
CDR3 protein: CASTPGGGAQETQYF
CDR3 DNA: TGTGCCAGCACCCCGGGCGGGGGGGCCCAAGAGACCCAGTACTTC

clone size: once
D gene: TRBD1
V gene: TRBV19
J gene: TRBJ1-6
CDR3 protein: CASSMGQRNPYNSPLHF
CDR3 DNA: TGTGCCAGTAGTATGGGACAGAGGAACCCCTATAATTCACCCCTCCACTTT

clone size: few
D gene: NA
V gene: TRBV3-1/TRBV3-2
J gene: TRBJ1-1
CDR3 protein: CASTHGAGTEAFF
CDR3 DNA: TGTGCCAGCACCCACGGGGCGGGAACTGAAGCTTTCTTT

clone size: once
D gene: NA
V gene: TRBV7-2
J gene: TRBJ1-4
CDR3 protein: CASSPRLGGNEKLFF
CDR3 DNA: TGTGCCAGCAGCCCGCGTTTGGGGGGGAATGAAAAACTGTTTTTT

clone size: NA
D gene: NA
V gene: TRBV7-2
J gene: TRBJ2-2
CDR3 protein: CASSLARKKTGELFF
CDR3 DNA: TGTGCCAGCAGCTTAGCGCGGAAGAAAACCGGGGAGCTGTTTTTT

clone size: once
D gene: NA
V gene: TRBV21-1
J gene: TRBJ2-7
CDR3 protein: CASSKAGTGANSYEQYF
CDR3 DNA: TGTGCCAGCAGCAAAGCCGGGACAGGGGCAAATTCCTACGAGCAGTACTTC

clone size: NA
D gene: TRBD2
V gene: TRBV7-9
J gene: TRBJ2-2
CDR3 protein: CASSVLTSGAGELFF
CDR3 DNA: TGTGCCAGCAGCGTCCTCACTAGCGGGGCCGGGGAGCTGTTTTTT

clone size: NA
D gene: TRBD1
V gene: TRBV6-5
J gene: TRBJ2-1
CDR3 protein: CASSSDRGLNNEQFF
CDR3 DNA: TGTGCCAGCAGTTCCGACAGGGGGCTTAACAATGAGCAGTTCTTC

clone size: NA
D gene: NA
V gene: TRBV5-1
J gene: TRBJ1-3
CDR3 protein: CASSFGRRGDPGNTIYF
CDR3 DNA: TGCGCCAGCAGCTTTGGGCGGAGGGGTGATCCTGGAAACACCATATATTTT

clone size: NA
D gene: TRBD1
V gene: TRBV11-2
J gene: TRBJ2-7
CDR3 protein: CASSVDREVGYEQYF
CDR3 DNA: TGTGCCAGCAGCGTAGACAGGGAAGTGGGCTACGAGCAGTACTTC

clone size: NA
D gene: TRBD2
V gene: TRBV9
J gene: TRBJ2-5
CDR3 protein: CASSVSGGFQETQYF
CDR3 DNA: TGTGCCAGCAGCGTCAGCGGGGGGTTCCAAGAGACCCAGTACTTC

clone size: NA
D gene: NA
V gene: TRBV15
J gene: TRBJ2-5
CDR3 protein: CATSRDSDTWETQYF
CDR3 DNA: TGTGCCACCAGCAGAGATTCAGACACGTGGGAGACCCAGTACTTC

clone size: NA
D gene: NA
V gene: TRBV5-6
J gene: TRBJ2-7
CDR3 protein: CASSRQRSSYEQYF
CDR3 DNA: TGTGCCAGCAGCCGACAGAGAAGCTCCTACGAGCAGTACTTC

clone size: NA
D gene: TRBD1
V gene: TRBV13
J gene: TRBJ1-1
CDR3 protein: CASSPTGKNTEAFF
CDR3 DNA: TGTGCCAGCAGCCCGACAGGGAAGAACACTGAAGCTTTCTTT

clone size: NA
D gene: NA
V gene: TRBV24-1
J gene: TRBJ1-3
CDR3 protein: CATSDFWNPRLSGNTIYF
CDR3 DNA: TGTGCCACCAGTGATTTCTGGAACCCCAGACTCTCTGGAAACACCATATATTTT

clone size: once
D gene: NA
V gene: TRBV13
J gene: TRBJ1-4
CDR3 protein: CASSSARPGGNEKLFF
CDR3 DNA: TGTGCCAGCAGCTCCGCTCGACCCGGCGGAAATGAAAAACTGTTTTTT

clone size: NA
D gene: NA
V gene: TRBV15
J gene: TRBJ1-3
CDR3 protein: CATSIGGAGGNTIYF
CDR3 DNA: TGTGCCACCAGCATAGGAGGGGCCGGTGGAAACACCATATATTTT

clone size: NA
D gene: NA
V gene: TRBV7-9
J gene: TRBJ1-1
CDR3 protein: CASSLAPGQPNTEAFF
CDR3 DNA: TGTGCCAGCAGCTTAGCTCCCGGACAGCCGAACACTGAAGCTTTCTTT

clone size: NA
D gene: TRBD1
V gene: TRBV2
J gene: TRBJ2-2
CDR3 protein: CASCGGQGSAGELFF
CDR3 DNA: TGTGCCAGCTGCGGGGGACAGGGGTCCGCCGGGGAGCTGTTTTTT

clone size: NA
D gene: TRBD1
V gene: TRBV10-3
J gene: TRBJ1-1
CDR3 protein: CAIMQGAAGTEAFF
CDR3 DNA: TGTGCCATCATGCAGGGGGCGGCGGGCACTGAAGCTTTCTTT

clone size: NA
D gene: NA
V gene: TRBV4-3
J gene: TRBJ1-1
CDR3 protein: CASSQGRGGDTEAFF
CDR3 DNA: TGCGCCAGCAGCCAAGGAAGGGGGGGGGACACTGAAGCTTTCTTT

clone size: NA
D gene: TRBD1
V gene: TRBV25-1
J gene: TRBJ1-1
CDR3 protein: CASGDRGAFF
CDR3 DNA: TGTGCCAGCGGCGACAGGGGGGCTTTCTTT

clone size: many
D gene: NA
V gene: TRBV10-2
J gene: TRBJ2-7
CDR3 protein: CASRAGTRYEQYF
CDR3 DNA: TGCGCCAGCAGGGCCGGGACACGCTACGAGCAGTACTTC

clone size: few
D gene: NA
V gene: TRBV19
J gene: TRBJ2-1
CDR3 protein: CASSRAESSYNEQFF
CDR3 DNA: TGTGCCAGTAGTAGGGCAGAAAGCTCCTACAATGAGCAGTTCTTC

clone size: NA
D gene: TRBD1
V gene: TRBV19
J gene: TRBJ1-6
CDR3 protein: CASSMGQGLVNSPLHF
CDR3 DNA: TGTGCCAGTAGTATGGGACAGGGGTTGGTTAATTCACCCCTCCACTTT